The T cell receptor (beta chain) under discussion was sequenced for a study of blood T cells in healthy people across ages. Comment on this clonotype: Its antigen is currently unknown.

The CDR3 totals 17 residues. V lost 3 bases and J lost 3, with 15 bases in between. The use of a sample-barcoded 5' primer and a J-beta primer mix characterized a second PCR of about 6 to 11 cycles. TCRdb re-called the 5' RACE reads with MiXCR, one entry per CDR3 protein. This sample has 1.2 million to 1.5 million distinct CDR3 sequences, with almost 60% found just once. Points from the study as a whole: TCR beta diversity tracked closely with naive T cell percentage.

Healthy Caucasians from Russia aged about 6 to 95 served as donors. The chain couples TRBV12-3 or TRBV12-4 to TRBJ1-6; unclear D gene. The sequencing input was blood. This TCR derives from a man aged 18 to 35 in good health. CDR3: CASSFGLTGYYNSPLHF. The DNA for the CDR3 is TGTGCCAGCAGTTTTGGCCTGACGGGGTACTATAATTCACCCCTCCACTTT.